The 15 T cell receptor beta chains below come from one sample, sequenced in a study of blood T cell repertoires in COVID-19. Using immunoSEQ multiplex PCR, the repertoire was profiled, and TCRdb retains in-frame clones only, with some absent. The sample gives tens of thousands of clones, around 87% of which show up once; roughly 6.5% is in the top ten. Sequenced input: peripheral blood. The receptors stem from a man between 50 and 59 years old with active COVID-19.

V gene TRBV9 combines with J gene TRBJ2-1, with 8 bases identical to TRBD1. The CDR3 totals 16 residues. Trimming cost V 0 bases and J 6 bases; bases outside gene matches: 8. Germline V gene lookup returns CDR1 SGDLS and CDR2 YYNGEE. CDR3 nucleotide sequence: TGTGCCAGCAGCGTAGTAGTCGGGACAGGACCCAATGAGCAGTTCTTC. Encoded protein: CASSVVVGTGPNEQFF.

This sequence joins TRBV5-6 and TRBJ2-5; 9 positions agree with TRBD1. Germline CDR1 and CDR2: SGHDT and YYEEEE. J was trimmed by 7 bases and V by 2 bases; bases with no gene match: 12. The CDR3 consists of 16 residues. The CDR3 loop is CASSLSFGTGRGTQYF. CDR3 coding DNA: TGTGCCAGCAGCTTATCCTTCGGGACAGGGAGGGGGACCCAGTACTTC.

In nucleotides, the CDR3 is TGTGCCAGCAGCTTAGCCCGGGACAATCGAGGGTCCGATTACGAGCAGTACTTC. Amino acid sequence: CASSLARDNRGSDYEQYF. This rearrangement joins TRBV7-9 to TRBJ2-7; D perhaps matches TRBD1 (6 bases). Germline V gene data show CDR1 as SEHNR and CDR2 as FQNEAQ (reference sequence). CDR3 size: 18 residues. V was trimmed by 0 bases and J by 4 bases, leaving 22 bases between them.

The chain carries TRBV19 and TRBJ1-6, with 8 bases matching TRBD1. This CDR3 is 15 amino acids long. The J segment lost 5 bases and the V segment lost 7 bases, leaving 7 bases of the junction unmatched. Germline V gives CDR1 LNHDA, CDR2 SQIVND (reference sequence). The CDR3 region is CASIVRQGHNSPLHF. CDR3 nucleotide sequence: TGTGCCAGTATAGTTCGACAGGGGCATAATTCACCCCTCCACTTT.

This sequence joins TRBV11-2 and TRBJ2-7, with D tentatively TRBD2 (6 bases). The CDR3 has 15 amino acids. Germline V CDR1 and CDR2: SGHAT, FQNNGV. V lost 3 bases and J lost 1, with 13 bases in between. CDR3: CASSLVGRRSYEQYF. As DNA, the CDR3 is TGTGCCAGCAGCTTGGTCGGGAGAAGGTCCTACGAGCAGTACTTC.

V gene TRBV27 combines with J gene TRBJ1-1; D not certain. Germline CDR1 reads MNHEY; CDR2 reads SMNVEV (reference sequence). CDR3 length equals 15 residues. Trimming took off 6 bases at V and 1 base at J, with 15 bases between the two ends. CDR3 sequence reads: CASSLNHGENTEAFF. DNA of the CDR3: TGTGCCAGCAGCCTTAACCACGGAGAGAACACTGAAGCTTTCTTT.

J is TRBJ2-7 and V is TRBV5-1, with 9 bases lining up with TRBD1. Trimming at V came to 3 bases and at J to 3 bases, leaving 4 bases not matched to a gene. Germline CDR1 and CDR2: SGHRS and YFSETQ. The CDR3 length is 14 residues. Here the CDR3 reads CASSSGTGNYEQYF. The CDR3 DNA reads as TGCGCCAGCAGCTCCGGGACAGGGAACTACGAGCAGTACTTC.

The chain uses TRBV18 and TRBJ2-1, with D possibly TRBD2 on 6 matching bases. CDR1 and CDR2 (germline): KGHSH, LQKENI. The CDR3 consists of 15 residues. V was pared by 6 bases and J by 5 bases, with 17 bases between. CDR3 in DNA: TGTGCCAGCTCCAGCGGGCTAGCTCTCCACAATGAGCAGTTCTTC. It yields the protein CASSSGLALHNEQFF. Looking up the rest from reference TRBV18 and TRBJ2-1 gives the full variable domain: NAGVMQNPRHLVRRRGQEARLRCSPMKGHSHVYWYRQLPEEGLKFMVYLQKENIIDESGMPKERFSAEFPKEGPSILRIQQVVRGDSAAYFCASSSGLALHNEQFFGPGTRLTVL.

This rearrangement joins TRBV4-2 to TRBJ2-5; 13 positions match TRBD2. The CDR3 has 16 amino acids. J was trimmed by 1 base and V by 1 base; bases with no gene match: 0. CDR1 is LGHNA and CDR2 is YNFKEQ in the germline V gene. The CDR3 coding sequence is TGTGCCAGCAGCCAAGGGACTAGCGGGAGCCAAGAGACCCAGTACTTC. It specifies CASSQGTSGSQETQYF.

V usage is TRBV18 and J usage is TRBJ2-2; maybe TRBD1 (6 bases). From germline, CDR1 is KGHSH and CDR2 LQKENI. The CDR3 is made up of 14 amino acids. Trimming took 7 bases from V and 1 from J, leaving 10 bases between them. The CDR3 nucleotides are TGTGCCAGCTACCCGACAGGGAACACCGGGGAGCTGTTTTTT. This encodes CASYPTGNTGELFF.

The rearrangement uses TRBV4-3 and TRBJ2-1, with D maybe TRBD1 (5 bases). The V end was cut by 0 bases, the J end by 8 bases, with 14 bases between. Germline V gives CDR1 LGHNA, CDR2 YSLEER. The CDR3 spans 15 residues. The CDR3 region is CASSQEAPGRHEQFF. In DNA form, the CDR3 reads TGCGCCAGCAGCCAAGAGGCCCCAGGGCGTCATGAGCAGTTCTTC.

This chain joins TRBV27 and TRBJ2-7, with D tentatively TRBD1 (6 bases). In germline, CDR1 is MNHEY, CDR2 SMNVEV (reference sequence). The CDR3 is made up of 13 amino acids. Trimming left V 2 bases short and J 1 base short, with 6 bases between. Here the CDR3 DNA reads TGTGCCAGCAGTTTACAGGGGTCCTACGAGCAGTACTTC. This gives the protein CASSLQGSYEQYF.

CDR3 DNA: TGTGCCAGCAGTACAGGGGGAGGGAACACTGAAGCTTTCTTT. Amino acids: CASSTGGGNTEAFF. The chain couples TRBV6-5 to TRBJ1-1; 8 bases agree with TRBD1. There are 14 residues in the CDR3. The germline CDR1 and CDR2 sequences are MNHEY and SVGAGI. With V trimmed by 5 bases and J by 1 base, 3 bases remained unmatched.

This clone appeared a single time. The rearrangement links TRBV29-1 to TRBJ2-2; TRBD2 agrees at 8 bases. This CDR3 has 12 residues. Germline V gives CDR1 SQVTM, CDR2 ANQGSEA. With V trimmed by 6 bases and J by 4 bases, 1 base remained unmatched. CDR3 sequence (DNA): TGCAGCGTCCGGGAGGGCACCGGGGAGCTGTTTTTT. The encoded protein is CSVREGTGELFF.

The chain combines TRBV5-1 with TRBJ2-4; TRBD1 is a possible D gene (6 bases). Per germline, CDR1 SGHRS and CDR2 YFSETQ. The CDR3 is 13 amino acids. Trimming pared 4 bases from V and 6 bases from J, leaving 11 bases between. CDR3 coding DNA: TGCGCCAGCAGCGCTGAGGGGGTAAACATTCAGTACTTC. Translated: CASSAEGVNIQYF.